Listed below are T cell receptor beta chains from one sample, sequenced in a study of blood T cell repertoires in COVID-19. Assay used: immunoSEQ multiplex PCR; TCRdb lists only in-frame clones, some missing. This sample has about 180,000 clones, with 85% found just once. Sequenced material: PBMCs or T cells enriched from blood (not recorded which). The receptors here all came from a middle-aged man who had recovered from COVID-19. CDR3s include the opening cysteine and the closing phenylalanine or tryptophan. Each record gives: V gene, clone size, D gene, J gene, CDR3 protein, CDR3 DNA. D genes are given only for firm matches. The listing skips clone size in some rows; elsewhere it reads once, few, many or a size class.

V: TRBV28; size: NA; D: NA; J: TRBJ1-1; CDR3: CASPRDSNTEAFF; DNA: TGTGCCAGCCCAAGGGACTCGAACACTGAAGCTTTCTTT
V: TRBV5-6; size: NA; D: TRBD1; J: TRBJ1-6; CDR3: CASSQDRAYNNSPLHF; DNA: TGTGCCAGCAGCCAAGACAGGGCCTATAATAATTCACCCCTCCACTTT
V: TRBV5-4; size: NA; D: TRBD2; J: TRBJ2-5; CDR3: CASSLVGRDQETQYF; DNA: TGTGCCAGCAGCTTGGTCGGGAGGGACCAAGAGACCCAGTACTTC
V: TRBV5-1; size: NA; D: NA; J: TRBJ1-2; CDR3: CASSLVAENNYGYTF; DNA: TGCGCCAGCAGCTTGGTGGCAGAAAATAACTATGGCTACACCTTC
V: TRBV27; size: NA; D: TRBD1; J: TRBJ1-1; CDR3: CASSPGTASEAFF; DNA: TGTGCCAGCAGCCCAGGGACAGCCAGTGAAGCTTTCTTT
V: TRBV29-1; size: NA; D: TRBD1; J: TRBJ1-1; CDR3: CSARGLSTEAFF; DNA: TGCAGCGCCAGGGGGCTAAGCACTGAAGCTTTCTTT
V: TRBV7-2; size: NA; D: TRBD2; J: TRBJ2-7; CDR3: CASSLARLAGDNYEQYF; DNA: TGTGCCAGCAGCTTAGCCCGACTAGCGGGGGACAACTACGAGCAGTACTTC
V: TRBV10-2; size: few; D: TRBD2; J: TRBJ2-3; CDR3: CASSEPLTSSYTQYF; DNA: TGCGCCAGCAGTGAGCCCTTGACTAGCAGTTATACGCAGTATTTT
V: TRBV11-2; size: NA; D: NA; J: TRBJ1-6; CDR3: CASSSQYNSPLHF; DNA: TGTGCCAGCAGCTCCCAATATAATTCACCCCTCCACTTT
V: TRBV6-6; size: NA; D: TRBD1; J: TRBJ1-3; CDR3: CASVRGSKGNTIYF; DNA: TGTGCCAGCGTCAGGGGGTCAAAAGGAAACACCATATATTTT
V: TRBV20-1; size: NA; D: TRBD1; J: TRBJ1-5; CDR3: CSASTFPQGLGHQPQHF; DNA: TGCAGTGCTAGTACATTCCCACAGGGGCTCGGGCATCAGCCCCAGCATTTT
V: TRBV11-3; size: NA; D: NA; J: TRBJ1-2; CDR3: CASSLDRVGESGGGYTF; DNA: TGTGCCAGCAGCTTAGATCGGGTCGGGGAGTCGGGCGGTGGCTACACCTTC
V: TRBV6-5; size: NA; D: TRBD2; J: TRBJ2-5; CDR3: CASRQLAEETQYF; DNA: TGTGCCAGCCGGCAACTAGCGGAAGAGACCCAGTACTTC
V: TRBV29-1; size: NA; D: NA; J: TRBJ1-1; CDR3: CSVEDVRQANTEAFF; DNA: TGCAGCGTTGAAGATGTGCGACAGGCGAACACTGAAGCTTTCTTT
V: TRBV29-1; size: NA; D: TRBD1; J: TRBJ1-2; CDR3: CSVWEDRTFF; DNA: TGCAGCGTTTGGGAGGACAGGACTTTCTTC
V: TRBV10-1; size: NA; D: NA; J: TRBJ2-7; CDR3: CASSDLPGGLGDF; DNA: TGCGCCAGCAGTGACCTCCCCGGGGGGCTGGGGGACTTC
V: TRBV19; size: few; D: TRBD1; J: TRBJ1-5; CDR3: CASRDRDSNQPQHF; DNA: TGTGCCAGTAGAGACAGGGATAGCAATCAGCCCCAGCATTTT
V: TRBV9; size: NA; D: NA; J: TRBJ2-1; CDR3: CASSSGSYNEQFF; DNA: TGTGCCAGCTCTTCAGGTTCCTACAATGAGCAGTTCTTC
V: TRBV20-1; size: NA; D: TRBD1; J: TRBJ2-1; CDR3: CSASAPGDSYNEQFF; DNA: TGCAGTGCTAGTGCACCCGGGGACAGCTACAATGAGCAGTTCTTC
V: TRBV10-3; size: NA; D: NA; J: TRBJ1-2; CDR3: CAISGQGREANYGYTF; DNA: TGTGCCATCAGTGGCCAGGGTCGTGAGGCTAACTATGGCTACACCTTC
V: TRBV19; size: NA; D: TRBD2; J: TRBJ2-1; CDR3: CASSRGTAGVFPNEQFF; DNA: TGTGCCAGTAGTAGGGGAACGGCGGGAGTGTTTCCTAATGAGCAGTTCTTC
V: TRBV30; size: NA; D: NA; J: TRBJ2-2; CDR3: CAWSGTDPGELFF; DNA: TGTGCCTGGAGTGGGACAGACCCCGGGGAGCTGTTTTTT
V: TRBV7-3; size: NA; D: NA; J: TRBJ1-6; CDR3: CASSLTRVSRNSPLHF; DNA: TGTGCCAGCAGCTTAACTCGGGTCAGCCGAAATTCACCCCTCCACTTT
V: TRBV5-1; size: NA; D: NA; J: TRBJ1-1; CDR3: CASSVLIDTEAFF; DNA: TGCGCCAGCAGCGTCCTTATTGACACTGAAGCTTTCTTT
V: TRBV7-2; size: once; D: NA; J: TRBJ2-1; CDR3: CASSPDSPRLNEQFF; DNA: TGTGCCAGCAGCCCAGACAGCCCTAGGCTTAATGAGCAGTTCTTC
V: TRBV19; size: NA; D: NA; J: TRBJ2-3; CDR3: CASGTQGADTQYF; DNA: TGTGCCAGCGGAACACAGGGAGCTGATACGCAGTATTTT
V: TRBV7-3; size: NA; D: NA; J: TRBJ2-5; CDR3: CASSLTGSLDGETQYF; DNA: TGTGCCAGCAGCTTAACGGGCAGCCTCGACGGAGAGACCCAGTACTTC
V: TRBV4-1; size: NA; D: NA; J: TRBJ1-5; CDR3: CASSYDKINQPQHF; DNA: TGCGCCAGCAGCTATGACAAAATCAATCAGCCCCAGCATTTT
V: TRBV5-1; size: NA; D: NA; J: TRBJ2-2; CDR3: CASRSGTGFSGELFF; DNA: TGCGCCAGCCGATCCGGTACAGGGTTTTCCGGGGAGCTGTTTTTT
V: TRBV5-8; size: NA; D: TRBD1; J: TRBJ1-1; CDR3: CASSLFLAGGHTEAFF; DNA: TGTGCCAGCAGCTTGTTCCTAGCAGGGGGCCACACTGAAGCTTTCTTT
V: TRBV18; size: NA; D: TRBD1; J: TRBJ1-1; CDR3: CASSPIQVGQTYTEAFF; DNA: TGTGCCAGCTCACCGATACAAGTGGGACAGACTTACACTGAAGCTTTCTTT
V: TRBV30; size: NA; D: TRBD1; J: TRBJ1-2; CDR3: CAWRTGGIYGYTF; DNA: TGTGCCTGGCGGACAGGGGGAATCTATGGCTACACCTTC
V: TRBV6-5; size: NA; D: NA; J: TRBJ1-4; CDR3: CASSRGTNEKLFF; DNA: TGTGCCAGCAGTAGAGGAACTAATGAAAAACTGTTTTTT
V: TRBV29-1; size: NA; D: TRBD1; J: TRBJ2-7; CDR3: CSVGTGDSYEQYF; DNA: TGCAGCGTTGGGACAGGGGACTCCTACGAGCAGTACTTC
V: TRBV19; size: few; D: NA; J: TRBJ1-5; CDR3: CASSPQGGNQPQHF; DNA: TGTGCCAGTAGCCCCCAGGGAGGGAATCAGCCCCAGCATTTT
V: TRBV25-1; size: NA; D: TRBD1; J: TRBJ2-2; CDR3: CASSEWQGARVGELFF; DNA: TGTGCCAGCAGTGAATGGCAGGGGGCCAGGGTCGGGGAGCTGTTTTTT